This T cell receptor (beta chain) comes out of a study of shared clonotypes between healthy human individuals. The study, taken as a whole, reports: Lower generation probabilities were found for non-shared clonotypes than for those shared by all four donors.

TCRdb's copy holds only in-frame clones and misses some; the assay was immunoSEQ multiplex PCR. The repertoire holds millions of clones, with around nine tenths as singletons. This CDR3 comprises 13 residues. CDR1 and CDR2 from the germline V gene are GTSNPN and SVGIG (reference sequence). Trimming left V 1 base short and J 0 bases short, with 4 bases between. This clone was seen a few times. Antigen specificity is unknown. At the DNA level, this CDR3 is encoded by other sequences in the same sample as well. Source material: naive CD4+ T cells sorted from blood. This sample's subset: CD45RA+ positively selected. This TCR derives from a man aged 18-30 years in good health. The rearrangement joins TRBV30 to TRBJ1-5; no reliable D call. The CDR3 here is CAWSEGSNQPQHF. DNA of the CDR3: TGTGCCTGGAGTGAGGGTAGCAATCAGCCCCAGCATTTT.